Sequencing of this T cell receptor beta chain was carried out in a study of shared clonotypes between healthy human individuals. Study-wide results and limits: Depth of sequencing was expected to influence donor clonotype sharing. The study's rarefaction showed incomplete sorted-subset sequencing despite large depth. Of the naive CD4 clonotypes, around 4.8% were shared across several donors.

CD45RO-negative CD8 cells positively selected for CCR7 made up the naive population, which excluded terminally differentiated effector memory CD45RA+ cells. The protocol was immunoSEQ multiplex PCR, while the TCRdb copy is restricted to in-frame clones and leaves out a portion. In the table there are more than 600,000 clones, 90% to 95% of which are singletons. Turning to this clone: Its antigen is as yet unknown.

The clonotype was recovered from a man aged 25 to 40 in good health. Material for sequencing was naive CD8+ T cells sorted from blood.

CDR3 loop: CASSVDSTDSNYGYTF. CDR3 coding DNA: TGTGCCAGCAGCGTAGATTCTACAGACTCTAACTATGGCTACACCTTC. The chain has TRBV9 and TRBJ1-2; D remains ambiguous. This CDR3 is built from 16 residues. Deletions cut 0 bases from V and 0 bases from J, with 12 bases between. Germline values: CDR1 SGDLS, CDR2 YYNGEE.